This TCR beta chain was recovered during a study of CD8 T cells in ankylosing spondylitis. Notes on this clonotype: Its antigen is undetermined.

It was by quantitative 5'-RACE with molecular barcodes that TCR beta libraries were made. TCRdb re-derived calls from the 5' RACE reads in MiXCR, one entry per CDR3 protein. The sample lists about 190,000 distinct CDR3 sequences; around 13% were seen once. Study-wide points: Significantly higher representation of disease-linked clones was reported for matched ankylosing spondylitis synovial fluid. One TCR beta motif, made up of eight or nine highly homologous variants, appeared characteristic of ankylosing spondylitis blood.

Germline V CDR1 and CDR2: ENHRY, SYGVKD. V was shortened by 3 bases and J by 4 bases, with 5 bases between the two germline ends. The CDR3 has 12 residues. This receptor was taken from a female donor with ankylosing spondylitis or in good health (not recorded which). The specimen was blood, either unsorted or a sorted T cell fraction (not recorded which). The chain recombines TRBV10-3 with TRBJ2-3; no clear D. In nucleotides, the CDR3 is TGTGCCATCAGTGACCAAGCAGATACGCAGTATTTT. This gives the protein CAISDQADTQYF.